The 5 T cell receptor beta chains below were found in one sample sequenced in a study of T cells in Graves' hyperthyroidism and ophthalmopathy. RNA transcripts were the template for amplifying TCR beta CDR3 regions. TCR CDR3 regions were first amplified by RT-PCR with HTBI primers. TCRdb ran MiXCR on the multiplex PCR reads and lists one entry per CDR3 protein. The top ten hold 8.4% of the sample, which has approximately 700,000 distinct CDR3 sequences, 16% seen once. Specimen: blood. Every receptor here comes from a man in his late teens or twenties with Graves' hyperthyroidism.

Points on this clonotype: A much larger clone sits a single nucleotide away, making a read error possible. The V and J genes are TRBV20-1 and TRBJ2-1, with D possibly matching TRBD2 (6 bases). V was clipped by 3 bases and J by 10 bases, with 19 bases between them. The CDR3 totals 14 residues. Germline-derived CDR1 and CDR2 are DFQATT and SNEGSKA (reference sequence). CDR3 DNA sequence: TGCAGTGCTAGCCGCGGCACGAGCCGGGAGGAGCAGTTCTTC. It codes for CSASRGTSREEQFF.

The CDR3 DNA reads TGTGCCAGCAGCTTAGGGCCAATTCAGGGGCGGAGGTTGCATGAGCAGTTCTTC. Translating it yields CASSLGPIQGRRLHEQFF. The chain uses TRBV7-9 and TRBJ2-1, with TRBD1 as a possible D gene (6 bases). Germline V gene lookup returns CDR1 SEHNR and CDR2 FQNEAQ (reference sequence). V lost 1 base to trimming and J lost 8 bases, with 24 bases between them. CDR3 length equals 18 residues.

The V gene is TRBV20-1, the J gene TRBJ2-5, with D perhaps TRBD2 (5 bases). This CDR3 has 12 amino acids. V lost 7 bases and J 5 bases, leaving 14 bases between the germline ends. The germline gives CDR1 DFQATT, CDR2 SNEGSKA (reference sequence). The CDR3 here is CSDSGLRETQYF. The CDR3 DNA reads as TGCAGTGACTCGGGATTACGGGAGACCCAGTACTTC.

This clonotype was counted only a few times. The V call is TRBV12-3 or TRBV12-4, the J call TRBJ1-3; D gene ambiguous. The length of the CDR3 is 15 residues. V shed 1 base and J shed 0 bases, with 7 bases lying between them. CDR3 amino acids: CASSLVPDSGNTIYF. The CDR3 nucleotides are TGTGCCAGCAGTTTAGTCCCGGACTCTGGAAACACCATATATTTT.

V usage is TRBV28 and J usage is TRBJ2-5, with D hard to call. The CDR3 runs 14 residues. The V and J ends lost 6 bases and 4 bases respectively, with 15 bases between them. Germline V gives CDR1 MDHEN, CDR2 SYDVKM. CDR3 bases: TGTGCCAGCAGCCAATTCAGCGAGGTAGAGACCCAGTACTTC. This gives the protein CASSQFSEVETQYF.